Each of the 25 T cell receptor beta chains below was sequenced from the same sample in a study of blood T cell repertoires in COVID-19 (dated by TCRdb to 2018 to 2020). Libraries were prepared through the immunoSEQ multiplex PCR assay. In TCRdb, the immuneACCESS table is reduced to in-frame sequences with V and J assigned. These tables do not hold every clone; where another copy was compared, an unresolved V gene accounts for under half, and the others remain unexplained. The sample table contains 200,000 to 250,000 clones; only one count was recorded for just over 85% of them. The ten largest clones add up to under 15% of the sample. Sequenced material: PBMCs or T cells enriched from blood (not recorded which). These receptors were obtained from a woman between 45 and 60 years old with acute COVID-19.

The chain is built from TRBV19 and TRBJ1-3; 8 bases map to TRBD1. The ends lost 6 bases at V and 6 bases at J; junction bases unmatched: 7. CDR1 is LNHDA and CDR2 is SQIVND in the germline V gene (reference sequence). The CDR3 has 14 residues. The CDR3 is CASRDRVFSNTIYF. In DNA form, the CDR3 reads TGTGCCAGTAGGGACAGGGTCTTCTCAAACACCATATATTTT.

The chain employs TRBV4-2 and TRBJ2-1; 9 bases match TRBD2. Per the germline V gene, CDR1 is LGHNA and CDR2 is YNFKEQ. This CDR3 comprises 17 residues. V was pared by 0 bases and J by 1 base, with 4 bases of the junction left unmatched. This CDR3 reads CASSQETSGRSYNEQFF. The CDR3 DNA reads TGTGCCAGCAGCCAAGAGACGAGCGGGAGGTCCTACAATGAGCAGTTCTTC.

The chain joins TRBV7-9 to TRBJ2-5; 7 nucleotides agree with TRBD2. The J segment lost 5 bases and the V segment lost 4 bases, leaving 7 bases of the junction unmatched. Germline V CDR1 and CDR2: SEHNR, FQNEAQ (reference sequence). The CDR3 length is 14 residues. The CDR3 sequence: CASSSGWGGETQYF. CDR3 coding DNA: TGTGCCAGCAGCTCCGGGTGGGGGGGTGAGACCCAGTACTTC.

This chain links TRBV28 with TRBJ1-5; tentatively, D is TRBD1 (6 bases). CDR3 size: 18 residues. Trimming pared 5 bases from V and 5 bases from J, leaving 25 bases between. Germline loops: CDR1 MDHEN, CDR2 SYDVKM. DNA for the CDR3: TGTGCCAGCAGTGGTATCCCAGATCGGGGACACCCGGATCAGCCCCAGCATTTT. It encodes CASSGIPDRGHPDQPQHF.

The rearrangement uses TRBV6-4 and TRBJ1-6, with D perhaps TRBD1 (5 bases). Per the germline V gene, CDR1 is MRHNA and CDR2 is SNTAGT. The CDR3 consists of 17 residues. Trimming took off 0 bases at V and 4 bases at J, with 13 bases between the two ends. The CDR3 DNA reads TGTGCCAGCAGTGACTCGACCACAGGCCGATATAATTCACCCCTCCACTTT. Translation gives CASSDSTTGRYNSPLHF.

The rearrangement links TRBV27 to TRBJ1-1; maybe TRBD1 (6 bases). Germline-derived CDR1 and CDR2 are MNHEY and SMNVEV (reference sequence). V lost 7 bases, J lost 3 bases, and 18 bases lay in between. This CDR3 spans 15 amino acids. The CDR3, as DNA: TGTGCCAGCATGTATCAAACGGGGGGCTACACTGAAGCTTTCTTT. Translating gives CASMYQTGGYTEAFF.

CDR3 region: CATSSIQREGLGNEQFF. CDR3 nucleotides: TGTGCCACCAGCAGTATCCAACGGGAGGGCCTAGGGAATGAGCAGTTCTTC. The rearrangement uses TRBV15 and TRBJ2-1, with 8 nucleotides matching TRBD2. Germline V gene sequence: CDR1 LNHNV, CDR2 YYDKDF (reference sequence). The V segment lost 3 bases and the J segment 7 bases; nucleotides outside the gene matches: 14. CDR3 size: 17 residues.

The J gene is TRBJ2-5, the V gene TRBV9, with D possibly TRBD1 on 5 matching bases. Per the germline V gene, CDR1 is SGDLS and CDR2 is YYNGEE. Trimming removed 0 bases from V and 5 bases from J, with 14 bases in between. The CDR3 has 15 amino acids. CDR3 sequence (DNA): TGTGCCAGCAGCGTAGCAGGGCTACGGTCGGAGACCCAGTACTTC. It yields the protein CASSVAGLRSETQYF.

The CDR3 nucleotides read TGTGCCAGTAGTGCAGCCGGCCTACCAGCGGGGCAGCCCCAGCATTTT. Translating it yields CASSAAGLPAGQPQHF. This sequence joins TRBV19 and TRBJ1-5; D gene ambiguous. V lost 5 bases and J 7 bases, leaving 21 bases between the germline ends. The CDR3 totals 16 residues. The germline V gene encodes CDR1 LNHDA and CDR2 SQIVND (reference sequence).

This clone occurred many times. The V gene is TRBV4-3, the J gene TRBJ1-2; no clear D gene. CDR3 size: 16 residues. The V gene's germline CDR1 is LGHNA and CDR2 YSLEER. Trimming removed 4 bases from V and 4 bases from J, with 19 bases in between. The CDR3 here is CASSLTTQDGLYGYTF. In DNA form, the CDR3 reads TGCGCCAGCAGCCTTACTACCCAGGACGGACTCTATGGCTACACCTTC.

The chain is built from TRBV25-1 and TRBJ1-6; 8 bases align to TRBD1. Germline V CDR1 and CDR2: MGHDK, SYGVNS. The CDR3 has 14 residues. The V gene end was trimmed by 2 bases and the J gene end by 9 bases; junction bases not matched to a gene: 3. CDR3 loop: CASSEAGGSSPLHF. The CDR3 region has the DNA TGTGCCAGCAGTGAAGCAGGGGGCAGTTCACCCCTCCACTTT.

The rearrangement uses TRBV27 and TRBJ2-5; D may be TRBD2 (7 bases). With 5 bases removed from V and 4 bases from J, the gap between germline ends came to 17 bases. The CDR3 has 15 amino acids. The germline V gene has CDR1 MNHEY and CDR2 SMNVEV (reference sequence). The CDR3 DNA follows: TGTGCCAGCAGTATAGGGGGGGCTGCTCCAGAGACCCAGTACTTC. Translated: CASSIGGAAPETQYF.

The chain links TRBV7-9 to TRBJ1-1; D is possibly TRBD1 (6 bases). Between the trimmed V and J ends, which lost 6 bases and 1 base, there was a span of 15 bases. This CDR3 is 15 amino acids long. Germline loops: CDR1 SEHNR, CDR2 FQNEAQ (reference sequence). The CDR3 DNA reads as TGTGCCAGCAGACCGGGACACACTACGAACACTGAAGCTTTCTTT. Its translation: CASRPGHTTNTEAFF. Full variable domain (rest looked up from reference TRBV7-9 and TRBJ1-1): DTGVSQNPRHKITKRGQNVTFRCDPISEHNRLYWYRQTLGQGPEFLTYFQNEAQLEKSRLLSDRFSAERPKGSFSTLEIQRTEQGDSAMYLCASRPGHTTNTEAFFGQGTRLTVV.

The V gene is TRBV28, the J gene TRBJ1-5, with D maybe TRBD1 (5 bases). V lost 6 bases and J 5 bases, leaving 17 bases between the germline ends. CDR1 and CDR2 (germline): MDHEN, SYDVKM. This CDR3 spans 15 amino acids. Here the CDR3 DNA reads TGTGCCAGCAGCCCGACAGCACCAATTTATCAGCCCCAGCATTTT. Translating it yields CASSPTAPIYQPQHF.

The chain employs TRBV5-8 and TRBJ1-6, with TRBD1 as a possible D gene (6 bases). The V gene's germline CDR1 is SGHTS and CDR2 YDEGEE. Trimming stripped 7 bases from V and 9 bases from J, with 17 bases between. CDR3 length: 14 residues. The CDR3 DNA is TGTGCCAGCGTACTCAGGGGTATGGGTTCACCCCTCCACTTT. Residues: CASVLRGMGSPLHF.

CDR3 protein: CASSHTGGLYSSTDTQYF. The DNA of the CDR3 is TGTGCCAGCAGCCATACAGGGGGCCTATACTCTAGCACAGATACGCAGTATTTT. The V and J genes are TRBV27 and TRBJ2-3, with 9 nucleotides matching TRBD1. The CDR3 contains 18 residues. With 6 bases clipped from V and 0 bases from J, the junction kept 13 bases outside the gene matches. The germline V gene has CDR1 MNHEY and CDR2 SMNVEV (reference sequence).

The chain combines TRBV3-1 (or the pseudogene TRBV3-2) with TRBJ2-3, with D possibly TRBD2 on 5 matching bases. Germline V gene sequence: CDR1 LGHDT, CDR2 YNNKEL (reference sequence). V dropped 1 base and J dropped 4 bases, with 6 bases sitting between them. The CDR3 runs 13 residues. This CDR3 is CASSQVSADTQYF. The CDR3 DNA reads TGTGCCAGCAGCCAAGTTAGCGCAGATACGCAGTATTTT.

This chain connects TRBV3-1 (or the pseudogene TRBV3-2) to TRBJ1-5, with TRBD1 matching 7 bases. J was trimmed by 4 bases and V by 1 base; bases with no gene match: 4. CDR1 is LGHDT and CDR2 is YNNKEL in the germline V gene (reference sequence). CDR3 length: 15 amino acids. CDR3 loop: CASSQGQGGNQPQHF. The CDR3, as DNA: TGTGCCAGCAGCCAAGGACAGGGTGGTAATCAGCCCCAGCATTTT.

This clone was seen more than once but under ten times. The chain has TRBV2 and TRBJ1-2, with TRBD1 matching over 9 bases. After removal of 2 bases from V and 5 bases from J, the junction contained 6 bases not matched to a gene. The V gene's germline CDR1 is SNHLY and CDR2 FYNNEI. The length of the CDR3 is 15 residues. In nucleotides, the CDR3 is TGTGCCAGCAGTGAACAGGGACAGGGTTTTTATGGCTACACCTTC. Translated: CASSEQGQGFYGYTF.

The chain links TRBV24-1 to TRBJ1-2; unclear D gene. V was pared by 1 base and J by 3 bases, with 8 bases between. Germline loops: CDR1 KGHDR, CDR2 SFDVKD. The CDR3 sequence is 14 residues long. CDR3 DNA sequence: TGTGCCACCAGTGATTTTAGCTACGACTATGGCTACACCTTC. It specifies CATSDFSYDYGYTF.

J is TRBJ1-4 and V is TRBV11-3, with D maybe TRBD1 (6 bases). The CDR3 loop spans 13 amino acids. Germline CDR1 and CDR2: SGHNT and YENEEA. Trimming pared 2 bases from V and 12 bases from J, leaving 13 bases between. The CDR3 nucleotides are TGTGCCAGCAGCTTAAGGGCAGGGGATCAACTGTTTTTT. Its translation is CASSLRAGDQLFF.

Of note for this clone: One junction end disagrees with the germline gene, perhaps due to a read error. This sequence joins TRBV29-1 and TRBJ2-5, with D perhaps matching TRBD1 (5 bases). Germline assignment: CDR1 SQVTM and CDR2 ANQGSEA. CDR3 size: 15 residues. The CDR3 region has the DNA TGCAGCGTCGAAGTAACAGGCTTAGGGAAAGAGACCCAGTACTTC. Translation: CSVEVTGLGKETQYF.

The chain links TRBV2 to TRBJ2-7; 11 bases agree with TRBD1. Losses at the gene ends were 10 bases for V and 7 bases for J; bases not matched to a gene: 6. Germline V gene sequence: CDR1 SNHLY, CDR2 FYNNEI. The CDR3 is made up of 12 amino acids. CDR3 sequence: CATGTGGLEQYF. In DNA form, the CDR3 reads TGTGCCACCGGGACAGGGGGACTGGAGCAGTACTTC.

This clone was detected once. The CDR3 DNA reads TGTGCCAGCAGTTACTCGACGGCAGCGCCCCAGTACTTC. Encoded protein: CASSYSTAAPQYF. The chain recombines TRBV6-5 with TRBJ2-5; D not certain. V was cut by 0 bases and J by 9 bases, with 11 bases left in between. CDR1 is MNHEY, CDR2 SVGAGI, per germline. This CDR3 contains 13 residues.

V gene TRBV15 combines with J gene TRBJ1-2; 12 bases agree with TRBD1. There are 15 residues in the CDR3. Germline values: CDR1 LNHNV, CDR2 YYDKDF (reference sequence). J lost 8 bases, V lost 4 bases, and 8 bases had no gene match. The DNA for the CDR3 is TGTGCCACCAGCACGCCGGGACAGGGGGCAAAGGGCTACACCTTC. Translated, it gives CATSTPGQGAKGYTF.